A selection of T cell receptor beta chains follows, all from one sample in a study of cytomegalovirus exposure and HLA in healthy donors. Assay used: immunoSEQ multiplex PCR; TCRdb lists only in-frame clones, some missing. Of about 120,000 clones in the sample, roughly nine tenths were seen once. The sample was PBMCs. These receptors all stem from a woman aged 18-29 years in good health and CMV-seronegative. CDR3s include the opening cysteine and the closing phenylalanine or tryptophan. D genes are given only for firm matches. Only part of the rows carry a size: once, few, many, or a class if the clone is expanded.

v_gene	abundance	d_gene	j_gene	CDR3nt	CDR3aa
TRBV2	NA	NA	TRBJ2-7	TGTGCCAGCAATCACAGGGAAGCCTACGAGCAGTACTTC	CASNHREAYEQYF
TRBV19	NA	TRBD2	TRBJ2-3	TGTGCCAGTAGTCGAACTTCGGGACTAGAGACAGATACGCAGTATTTT	CASSRTSGLETDTQYF
TRBV4-3	NA	NA	TRBJ2-7	TGCGCCAGCAGCCCGCGGGGGCCAGGGGAGCAGTACTTC	CASSPRGPGEQYF
TRBV7-2	NA	NA	TRBJ1-4	TGTGCCAGCAGGGGGGGTAGGAGGCTGTTTTTT	CASRGGRRLFF
TRBV11-2	few	TRBD2	TRBJ2-7	TGTGCCAGCAGCTTAGTGCAGCGGGAGGACTCTCATGAGCAGTACTTC	CASSLVQREDSHEQYF
TRBV27	NA	TRBD2	TRBJ2-5	TGTGCCAGCAGTTTAGGGCAGCGGGGGGACCAAGAGACCCAGTACTTC	CASSLGQRGDQETQYF
TRBV6-5	NA	NA	TRBJ1-2	TGTGCCAGCAGTTCTGGACAGAACTATGGCTACACCTTC	CASSSGQNYGYTF
TRBV7-3	NA	TRBD2	TRBJ2-1	TGTGCCAGCAGCCCCACCTCGGTTTCTGGGGGGGCCTACAATGAGCAGTTCTTC	CASSPTSVSGGAYNEQFF
TRBV7-8	NA	NA	TRBJ2-2	TGTGCCAGCAGCCAGGAATGGGGGCGGGGGGAGCTGTTTTTT	CASSQEWGRGELFF
TRBV30	NA	NA	TRBJ1-3	TGTGCCTGGAGTAATATATTCGGGTTTAACTCTGGAAACACCATATATTTT	CAWSNIFGFNSGNTIYF
TRBV7-8	NA	TRBD1	TRBJ1-4	TGTGCCAGCAGACCCGGGACAGGGGATGAAAAACTGTTTTTT	CASRPGTGDEKLFF
TRBV27	NA	NA	TRBJ1-1	TGTGTCAGTATGGGGGACATGAACACTGAAGCTTTCTTT	CVSMGDMNTEAFF
TRBV7-8	NA	NA	TRBJ2-5	TGTGCCAGCAGCTTAGGACGGGTGAGGAGCCAAGAGACCCAGTACTTC	CASSLGRVRSQETQYF
TRBV4-3	NA	NA	TRBJ1-5	TGCGCCAGCAGCCAAGAGTGGGGCGGCAATCAGCCCCAGCATTTT	CASSQEWGGNQPQHF
TRBV5-1	NA	NA	TRBJ2-1	TGCGCCAGCAGCTTGGACGCCGCCGGGGTCGAGCAGTTCTTC	CASSLDAAGVEQFF
TRBV4-1	NA	TRBD2	TRBJ2-7	TGCGCCAGCAGCCATCCCGTAGCGGGTTCGGCCTACGAGCAGTACTTC	CASSHPVAGSAYEQYF
TRBV29-1	NA	NA	TRBJ1-1	TGCGGAGCAGACACTGAAGCTTTCTTT	CGADTEAFF
TRBV9	once	NA	TRBJ1-2	TGTGCCAGCAGCGTAGATCTGGCAGGGCCCGCCTATGGCTACACCTTC	CASSVDLAGPAYGYTF
TRBV6-6	NA	TRBD2	TRBJ2-1	TGTGCCAGCAGACCCGGACTAGCGGGAGCGGATGAGCAGTTCTTC	CASRPGLAGADEQFF
TRBV15	NA	NA	TRBJ1-3	TGTGCCACCAGCAGAGATCTTGGACAGTTCTCTGGAAACACCATATATTTT	CATSRDLGQFSGNTIYF
TRBV6-1	NA	NA	TRBJ1-5	TGTGCCAGCAGTGAATACCCAGGGCCGATCAATCAGCCCCAGCATTTT	CASSEYPGPINQPQHF
TRBV19	few	NA	TRBJ1-3	TGTGCCAGTAGTATCACGACGGGCTCTGGAAACACCATATATTTT	CASSITTGSGNTIYF
TRBV28	NA	NA	TRBJ1-5	TGTGCCAGCAGTCCCCTACAGGACAGATCAAATCAGCCCCAGCATTTT	CASSPLQDRSNQPQHF
TRBV10-3	NA	TRBD1	TRBJ1-1	TGTGCCATAACCACAGGGGAGAACACTGAAGCTTTCTTT	CAITTGENTEAFF
TRBV12-5	NA	NA	TRBJ1-1	TGTGCTAGTGGTTCCCTAACTTTTATTTTGGACACTGAAGCTTTCTTT	CASGSLTFILDTEAFF
TRBV2	NA	TRBD1	TRBJ2-7	TGTGCCAGCAGTGCACGTCGGGGACAGGGCGCGTACGAGCAGTACTTC	CASSARRGQGAYEQYF
TRBV10-1	NA	TRBD1	TRBJ2-3	TGCGCCAGCAGTGGACAGGGGGCAACAGATACGCAGTATTTT	CASSGQGATDTQYF
TRBV27	NA	TRBD1	TRBJ2-7	TGTGCCAGCAGTTTATCGGGACAGGGCGCCGAGCAGTACTTC	CASSLSGQGAEQYF
TRBV11-2	NA	NA	TRBJ1-2	TGTGCCAGCAGCACTACACAGGGAGAGGGCTACACCTTC	CASSTTQGEGYTF
TRBV9	once	TRBD1	TRBJ1-1	TGTGCCAGCAGCGATACAGGGGCAGGGGACACTGAAGCTTTCTTT	CASSDTGAGDTEAFF
TRBV4-3	NA	NA	TRBJ1-3	TGCGCCAGCAGCCAAGATGGCTCTCCCTCTGGAAACACCATATATTTT	CASSQDGSPSGNTIYF
TRBV28	NA	TRBD1	TRBJ2-1	TGTGCCAGCAGTCGATTGGACAGGGAGTTAAGTAGCGGTCTGTTCTTC	CASSRLDRELSSGLFF
TRBV2	NA	NA	TRBJ1-5	TGTGCCAGCAGCATACAGGGAAATCAGCCCCAGCATTTT	CASSIQGNQPQHF
TRBV7-9	once	NA	TRBJ2-1	TGTGCCAGCAGCTTAGCTGGGAGAGAGCAGTTCTTC	CASSLAGREQFF
TRBV4-1	NA	NA	TRBJ2-4	TGCGCCAGCATGAGCGACCTCGAAAACATTCAGTACTTC	CASMSDLENIQYF
TRBV5-6	NA	NA	TRBJ2-1	TGTGCCAGCAGGGATGGGGCGGGGCCAGGGAGGCCTTACAATGAGCAGTTCTTC	CASRDGAGPGRPYNEQFF
TRBV6-1	few	NA	TRBJ2-7	TGTGCCAGCCGTGGCCTGAGCTCCTACGAGCAGTACTTC	CASRGLSSYEQYF
TRBV19	NA	NA	TRBJ2-7	TGTGCCAGTAGATCTTTCTTCGGACATACGGCTGAGGAGCAGTACTTC	CASRSFFGHTAEEQYF
TRBV28	NA	NA	TRBJ2-7	TGTGCCAGCAGCGAGGGATACGAGCAGTACTTC	CASSEGYEQYF
TRBV7-3	NA	NA	TRBJ2-1	TGTGCCAGCAGCTTAAATCGAGACAATGAGCAGTTCTTC	CASSLNRDNEQFF
TRBV2	NA	NA	TRBJ2-5	TGTGCCAGCCAAGCGGTTACAGTAAGAGATACCCAGTACTTC	CASQAVTVRDTQYF
TRBV9	NA	TRBD1	TRBJ2-2	TGTGCCAGCAGCGTATTAGAGGGACAGGGGTCCGGGGAGCTGTTTTTT	CASSVLEGQGSGELFF
TRBV27	NA	NA	TRBJ2-7	TGTGCCAGCAGTTTATCGGCAGGGCGCGAGCAGTACTTC	CASSLSAGREQYF
TRBV5-1	NA	NA	TRBJ2-7	TGCGCCAGCAGCTTGAATCAGCAGGGGACGGGCGAGCAGTACTTC	CASSLNQQGTGEQYF
TRBV12-1	few	NA	TRBJ2-7	TGTGCCAGCAGCTTTAGACAGTTCTACGAGCAGTACTTC	CASSFRQFYEQYF
TRBV29-1	NA	TRBD2	TRBJ2-3	TGCAGCGTTGTGGTAGCGGGAGGGACAGATACGCAGTATTTT	CSVVVAGGTDTQYF
TRBV4-3	NA	TRBD1	TRBJ2-3	TGCGCCAGCAGCCAAGATCGGGACAGTCACACAGATACGCAGTATTTT	CASSQDRDSHTDTQYF
TRBV6-5	NA	TRBD2	TRBJ2-7	TGTGCCAGCACCGCGACTAGCAGCGCTCCCAACGAGCAGTACTTC	CASTATSSAPNEQYF
TRBV6-1	NA	TRBD1	TRBJ1-4	TGTGCCAGCAGCGGGACAGGGGGATCGTATGAAAAACTGTTTTTT	CASSGTGGSYEKLFF
TRBV2	NA	TRBD1	TRBJ2-1	TGTGCCAGCAGAAACTGGACAGGGGACTCCTACAATGAGCAGTTCTTC	CASRNWTGDSYNEQFF
TRBV7-2	NA	NA	TRBJ1-5	TGTGCCAGCAGCTTAGGTCGGGGTTTGGGTCAGCCCCAGCATTTT	CASSLGRGLGQPQHF
TRBV7-8	NA	TRBD2	TRBJ2-5	TGTGCCAGCAGCCTCGGACTAGCGGGGGGCCAAGGGGCCCAGTACTTC	CASSLGLAGGQGAQYF